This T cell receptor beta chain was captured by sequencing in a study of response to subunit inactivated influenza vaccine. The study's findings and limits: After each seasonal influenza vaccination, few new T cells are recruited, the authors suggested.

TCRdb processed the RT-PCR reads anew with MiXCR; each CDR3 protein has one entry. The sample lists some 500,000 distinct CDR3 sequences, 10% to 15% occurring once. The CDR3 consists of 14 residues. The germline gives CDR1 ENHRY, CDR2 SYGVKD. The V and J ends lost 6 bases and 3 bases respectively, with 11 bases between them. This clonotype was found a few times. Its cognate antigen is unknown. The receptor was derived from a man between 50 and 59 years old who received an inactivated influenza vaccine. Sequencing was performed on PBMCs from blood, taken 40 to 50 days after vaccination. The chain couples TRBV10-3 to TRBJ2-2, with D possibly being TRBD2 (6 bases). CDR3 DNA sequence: TGTGCCATCAGACGGGAGTCAGACACCGGGGAGCTGTTTTTT. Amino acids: CAIRRESDTGELFF.